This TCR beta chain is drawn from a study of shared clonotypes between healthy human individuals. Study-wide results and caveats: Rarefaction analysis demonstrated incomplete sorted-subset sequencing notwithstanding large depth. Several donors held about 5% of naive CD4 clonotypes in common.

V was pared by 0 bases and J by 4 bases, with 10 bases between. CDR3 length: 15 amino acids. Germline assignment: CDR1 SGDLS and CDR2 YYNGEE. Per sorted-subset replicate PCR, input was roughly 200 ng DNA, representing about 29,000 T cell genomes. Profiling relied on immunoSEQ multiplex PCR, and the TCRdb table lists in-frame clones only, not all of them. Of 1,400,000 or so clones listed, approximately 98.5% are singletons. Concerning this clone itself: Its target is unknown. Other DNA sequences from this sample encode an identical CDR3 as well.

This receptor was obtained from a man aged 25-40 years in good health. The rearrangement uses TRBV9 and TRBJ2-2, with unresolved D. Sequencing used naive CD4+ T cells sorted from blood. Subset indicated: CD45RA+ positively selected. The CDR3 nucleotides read TGTGCCAGCAGCGTAGGGGGTCTGGGCACCGGGGAGCTGTTTTTT. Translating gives CASSVGGLGTGELFF. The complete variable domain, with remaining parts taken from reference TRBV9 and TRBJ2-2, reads DSGVTQTPKHLITATGQRVTLRCSPRSGDLSVYWYQQSLDQGLQFLIQYYNGEERAKGNILERFSAQQFPDLHSELNLSSLELGDSALYFCASSVGGLGTGELFFGEGSRLTVL.